The clone carrying this TCR beta chain was counted between two and nine times. The CDR3 runs 15 residues. V lost 2 bases and J lost 3; bases outside the gene matches: 3. The germline V gene has CDR1 SGHTA and CDR2 FQGNSA. This sample was included in a study of human T cells and chemical hapten exposure. Study summary: Weekly administration of diphenylcyclopropenone to the scalp of patients continued throughout the roughly 25-week study.

Documented time point: patch test 1, 2 weeks after DPC sensitization. The treatment was: therapeutic diphenylcyclopropenone sensitization with weekly scalp DPC. One entry per CDR3 protein, called by TCRdb with MiXCR from the RACE reads. Among about 110,000 distinct CDR3 sequences listed, more than 9.5% were seen once. The source of this sequence is a middle-aged woman with alopecia areata. Some clones in this sample may be carry-over from other donors' samples. The chain is built from TRBV7-2 and TRBJ2-2, with 7 nucleotides matching TRBD1. The sequenced sample was whole blood, obtained in connection with sensitization to the hapten diphenylcyclopropenone (DPC). The CDR3 region is CASSLTGAHTGELFF. The CDR3 region has the DNA TGTGCCAGCAGCTTAACAGGGGCCCACACCGGGGAGCTGTTTTTT.